This T cell receptor (beta chain) comes out of a study of T cell changes during pregnancy in multiple sclerosis. Data came from immunoSEQ multiplex PCR; TCRdb stores just in-frame clones and leaves some out. In the table there are 45,000 to 55,000 clones, 70% to 90% of which are singletons. Source: peripheral blood, taken in the first trimester of pregnancy. This TCR derives from a female donor with multiple sclerosis, enrolled in a pregnancy study.

In nucleotides, the CDR3 is TGCAGCGTTGTGTGGGGCCTTGGGCGGGGGACCAGTTTAACTCGGGAGACCCAGTACTTC. This encodes CSVVWGLGRGTSLTRETQYF. The chain joins TRBV29-1 to TRBJ2-5; 7 bases map to TRBD2. V shed 4 bases and J 5 bases; nucleotides not matched to a gene: 28. The CDR3 loop spans 20 amino acids. Per germline, CDR1 SQVTM and CDR2 ANQGSEA.